The 21 T cell receptor beta chains listed next were all sequenced from one sample in a study of T cell responses to AZD1222 COVID-19 vaccine. Clones were sequenced by immunoSEQ multiplex PCR, and TCRdb holds only the in-frame ones, with some missing. The repertoire has approximately 140,000 clones, more than 85% of them found once; the top ten carry roughly 3.3%. Material: peripheral blood, obtained 28 days after the second AZD1222 dose. Every receptor here comes from an adult who received the AZD1222 COVID-19 vaccine.

This chain joins TRBV6-5 and TRBJ1-6; no definite D call. V lost 8 bases, J lost 10 bases, and 15 bases lay in between. The CDR3 is 13 amino acids. Germline V gene sequence: CDR1 MNHEY, CDR2 SVGAGI. As DNA, the CDR3 is TGTGCCAGCTCGGAGACCTCCTCCTCACCCCTCCACTTT. Translated: CASSETSSSPLHF.

The rearrangement links TRBV21-1 to TRBJ2-3; TRBD2, as called in the table, went unchecked against the DNA. TRBV21-1 is assigned pseudogene status. The CDR3 is 15 residues long. Written as DNA, the CDR3 is TGTGCCAGCAGCAAAGCGCTAGCGGGCACAGATACGCAGTATTTT. This sequence encodes CASSKALAGTDTQYF.

V usage is TRBV19 and J usage is TRBJ2-3, with 12 bases matching TRBD2. This CDR3 is 18 amino acids long. Unmatched junction bases numbered 13, after V lost 3 bases and J lost 6 bases. CDR1 is LNHDA, CDR2 SQIVND, per germline (reference sequence). The CDR3 DNA reads as TGTGCCAGTAGTATTACACTAGCGGGAGGATGGGTTGAGGATACGCAGTATTTT. Protein product: CASSITLAGGWVEDTQYF.

J is TRBJ1-5 and V is TRBV19; no clear D gene. V was pared by 3 bases and J by 7 bases, with 10 bases between. The germline V gene encodes CDR1 LNHDA and CDR2 SQIVND (reference sequence). The length of the CDR3 is 13 residues. In DNA form, the CDR3 reads TGTGCCAGTAGTATCGAGGGCGAGCAGCCCCAGCATTTT. The encoded protein is CASSIEGEQPQHF.

The rearrangement joins TRBV19 to TRBJ2-1; 9 bases agree with TRBD2. Germline lookup yields CDR1 LNHDA and CDR2 SQIVND (reference sequence). The CDR3 loop spans 14 amino acids. V gave up 5 bases and J gave up 7 bases; unmatched junction bases: 6. The CDR3 DNA reads as TGTGCCAGTAGTTGGGGAACTAGCGGGAATGAGCAGTTCTTC. Encoded protein: CASSWGTSGNEQFF.

This chain uses TRBV10-1 with TRBJ2-7; 7 nucleotides align to TRBD1. CDR1 and CDR2 from the germline V gene are WNHNN and SYGVQD (reference sequence). J was trimmed by 9 bases and V by 5 bases; bases with no gene match: 10. CDR3 length: 13 residues. The CDR3 DNA follows: TGCGCCAGCAGTCCCGGACAGGTGCTCGGGCAGTACTTC. Amino acids: CASSPGQVLGQYF.

The chain is built from TRBV12-5 and TRBJ2-7; D may be TRBD1 or TRBD2 (5 bases each). This CDR3 contains 16 residues. V lost 6 bases to trimming and J lost 1 base, with 19 bases between them. Germline CDR1 LGHNT, CDR2 FRNRAP. The CDR3: CASGPRGAGHSYEQYF. The CDR3 DNA is TGTGCTAGTGGACCTAGAGGGGCAGGGCATTCCTACGAGCAGTACTTC.

This chain joins TRBV30 and TRBJ2-4; D unresolved. Germline V gives CDR1 GTSNPN, CDR2 SVGIG (reference sequence). The CDR3 has 18 residues. Trimming took off 2 bases at V and 0 bases at J, with 20 bases between the two ends. CDR3: CAWSISFRLPLAKNIQYF. In DNA, the CDR3 is TGTGCCTGGAGTATCTCCTTCCGCCTACCTCTAGCCAAAAACATTCAGTACTTC.

V gene TRBV19 combines with J gene TRBJ2-3; D might be TRBD1 (6 bases). V was shortened by 5 bases and J by 1 base, with 13 bases between the two germline ends. The CDR3 loop spans 15 amino acids. The germline V gene has CDR1 LNHDA and CDR2 SQIVND (reference sequence). CDR3 DNA sequence: TGTGCCAGTAGTCCTCAAGGGGGACGCACAGATACGCAGTATTTT. It specifies CASSPQGGRTDTQYF.

The J gene is TRBJ2-4, the V gene TRBV6-2 or TRBV6-3, with TRBD2 as a possible D gene (6 bases). V gave up 2 bases and J gave up 6 bases, with 14 bases separating them. This CDR3 has 15 residues. The germline CDR1 and CDR2 sequences are MNHEY and SVGEGT. CDR3 region: CASSYLFPGVNIQYF. The CDR3 nucleotides read TGTGCCAGCAGTTACCTCTTCCCGGGAGTAAACATTCAGTACTTC.

CDR3 region: CASSVDSGGEAFF. The CDR3 coding sequence is TGTGCCAGCAGCGTAGATTCAGGGGGTGAAGCTTTCTTT. This chain connects TRBV9 to TRBJ1-1, with 7 bases matching TRBD1. The CDR3 loop spans 13 amino acids. The V segment lost 0 bases and the J segment 7 bases; nucleotides outside the gene matches: 3. The germline V gene encodes CDR1 SGDLS and CDR2 YYNGEE.

The J gene is TRBJ2-7, the V gene TRBV18; D is undetermined. The CDR3 extends over 15 amino acids. Trimming pared 6 bases from V and 2 bases from J, leaving 17 bases between. Germline V gives CDR1 KGHSH, CDR2 LQKENI. CDR3 loop: CASSKRRVDPYEQYF. CDR3 DNA sequence: TGTGCCAGCTCCAAAAGGCGCGTAGACCCCTACGAGCAGTACTTC.

V is TRBV7-2 and J is TRBJ2-2; D remains ambiguous. Germline V CDR1 and CDR2: SGHTA, FQGNSA. This CDR3 contains 12 residues. V was pared by 4 bases and J by 9 bases, with 9 bases between. The CDR3: CASSSPARELFF. The CDR3, as DNA: TGTGCCAGCAGCTCCCCCGCCCGGGAGCTGTTTTTT.

The rearrangement links TRBV3-1 (or the pseudogene TRBV3-2) to TRBJ1-5; no clear D gene. Germline CDR1 reads LGHDT; CDR2 reads YNNKEL (reference sequence). The V and J ends lost 0 bases and 0 bases respectively, with 9 bases between them. The CDR3 has 16 residues. The CDR3 DNA reads TGTGCCAGCAGCCAAGACAGGAACCATAGCAATCAGCCCCAGCATTTT. It encodes CASSQDRNHSNQPQHF.

The V gene is TRBV2, the J gene TRBJ2-1, with 13 nucleotides matching TRBD2. This CDR3 region has 15 residues. V was clipped by 4 bases and J by 6 bases; unmatched bases: 3. Germline V gene data show CDR1 as SNHLY and CDR2 as FYNNEI. In nucleotides, the CDR3 is TGTGCCAGCAGTGGGACTAGCGGGGGTCCCAATGAGCAGTTCTTC. Amino acids: CASSGTSGGPNEQFF.

The chain recombines TRBV28 with TRBJ2-7; TRBD1 might be the D (6 bases). Trimming left V 2 bases short and J 3 bases short, with 14 bases between. The CDR3 covers 15 residues. Germline loops: CDR1 MDHEN, CDR2 SYDVKM. The DNA of the CDR3 is TGTGCCAGCAGTTTAGAGCAGGGGATCAGCTACGAGCAGTACTTC. It specifies CASSLEQGISYEQYF.

The chain recombines TRBV5-1 with TRBJ1-5; D may be TRBD1 (6 bases). Germline-derived CDR1 and CDR2 are SGHRS and YFSETQ. The CDR3 contains 15 residues. Trimming left V 3 bases short and J 3 bases short, with 13 bases between. The CDR3 DNA reads TGCGCCAGCAGCTCGGAGGGGGTAGACAATCAGCCCCAGCATTTT. This encodes CASSSEGVDNQPQHF.

This sequence joins TRBV18 and TRBJ1-5; perhaps TRBD1 as D (5 bases). The CDR3 totals 15 residues. Germline V gene data show CDR1 as KGHSH and CDR2 as LQKENI. The germline V and J ends were trimmed by 5 bases and 5 bases, with 16 bases remaining between them. CDR3 in DNA: TGTGCCAGCTCATCGATGGGGCGGACCGATCAGCCCCAGCATTTT. Its translation is CASSSMGRTDQPQHF.

The chain links TRBV5-6 to TRBJ1-1, with D perhaps matching TRBD1 (6 bases). From germline, CDR1 is SGHDT and CDR2 YYEEEE. V lost 1 base and J 7 bases, leaving 14 bases between the germline ends. The CDR3 has 14 residues. CDR3 region: CASSLFYVDSEAFF. CDR3 bases: TGTGCCAGCAGCTTGTTCTACGTGGACAGTGAAGCTTTCTTT.

This chain connects TRBV28 to TRBJ1-5, with TRBD1 matching 9 bases. The CDR3 totals 16 residues. Germline CDR1 and CDR2: MDHEN and SYDVKM. V trimming: 3 bases; J trimming: 3 bases; junction bases outside the gene matches: 6. The CDR3 DNA is TGTGCCAGCAGTTTCGGGACAGGGTTAGCCAATCAGCCCCAGCATTTT. Protein sequence: CASSFGTGLANQPQHF.

V gene TRBV6-6 combines with J gene TRBJ1-5, with unresolved D. The CDR3 has 19 residues. The ends were cut back, 5 bases at V and 0 bases at J, with 23 bases in the middle. Germline CDR1 MNHNY, CDR2 SVGAGI (reference sequence). The CDR3 DNA reads as TGTGCCAGCAGTCCTTACGGCTCGCCCCTGATATATAGCAATCAGCCCCAGCATTTT. It translates to CASSPYGSPLIYSNQPQHF.